This TCR beta chain was retrieved from a study of regulatory T cells in long-lasting Graves disease. Time point described: newly diagnosed GD, antithyroid drugs for less than 3 months. PBMC RNA was the source of the TCR library. Building of the TCR beta libraries involved iRepertoire HTBI primers and Arm-PCR of CDR3 regions. TCRdb itself ran the multiplex PCR reads through MiXCR, one entry per CDR3 protein. The sample carries around 420,000 distinct CDR3 sequences, approximately 15% recorded once. V lost 3 bases, J lost 5 bases, and 11 bases lay in between. Germline V gives CDR1 MDHEN, CDR2 SYDVKM. This CDR3 is built from 14 residues. The same sample was also studied in work on T cells in Graves' hyperthyroidism and ophthalmopathy.

The material sequenced was peripheral blood mononuclear cells (PBMCs), taken at new diagnosis, from a patient treated with antithyroid drugs. The chain is built from TRBV28 and TRBJ2-1; D not certain. The receptor's source is a middle-aged woman with Graves disease. CDR3 sequence (DNA): TGTGCCAGCAGTTTTCTATTGCGGAACAATGAGCAGTTCTTC. Residues: CASSFLLRNNEQFF.